This record covers a single TCR beta chain. Its antigen remains unidentified. TCRdb called the RACE reads again in MiXCR, with one record for every CDR3 protein. The repertoire has approximately 82,000 distinct CDR3 sequences, 12% of them found once; the top ten carry approximately 3.7%. Germline values: CDR1 SGHAT, CDR2 FQNNGV. The germline V and J ends were trimmed by 5 bases and 4 bases, with 11 bases remaining between them. There are 13 residues in the CDR3. Time point specified: patch test 1, 2 weeks after DPC sensitization. Treatment described: therapeutic diphenylcyclopropenone sensitization with weekly scalp DPC. Every donor had alopecia and was 18 to 70 years old; all were suitable for DPC. The source of the sample is a study of human T cells and chemical hapten exposure. Whole-study context: Weekly diphenylcyclopropenone doses were given to patients' scalps across the approximately 24-week study. Alopecia areata, totalis or universalis was found in mostly female patients. Overall study results and limits: Relative to controls, expanded TCRs formed significantly more large CDR3 similarity clusters.

This TCR derives from a woman in her sixties with alopecia areata. Some clones in this sample may be carry-over from other donors' samples. The chain has TRBV11-2 and TRBJ1-1; D is uncertain. The source was whole blood, collected in connection with sensitization to the hapten diphenylcyclopropenone (DPC). Here the CDR3 reads CASSPGRATEAFF. CDR3 bases: TGTGCCAGCAGCCCAGGTAGGGCCACTGAAGCTTTCTTT.